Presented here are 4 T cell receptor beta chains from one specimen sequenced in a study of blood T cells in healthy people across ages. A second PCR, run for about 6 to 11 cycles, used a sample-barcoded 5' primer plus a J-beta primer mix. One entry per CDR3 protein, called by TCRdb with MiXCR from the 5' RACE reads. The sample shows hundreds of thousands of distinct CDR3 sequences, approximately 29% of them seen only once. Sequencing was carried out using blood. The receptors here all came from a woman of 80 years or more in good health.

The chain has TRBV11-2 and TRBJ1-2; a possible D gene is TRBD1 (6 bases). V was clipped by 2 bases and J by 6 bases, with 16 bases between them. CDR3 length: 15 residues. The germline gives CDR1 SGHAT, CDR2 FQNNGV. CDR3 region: CASSLNQKAGDGYTF. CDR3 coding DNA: TGTGCCAGCAGCTTAAATCAAAAGGCAGGGGATGGCTACACCTTC. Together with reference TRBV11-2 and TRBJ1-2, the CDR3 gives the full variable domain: EAGVAQSPRYKIIEKRQSVAFWCNPISGHATLYWYQQILGQGPKLLIQFQNNGVVDDSQLPKDRFSAERLKGVDSTLKIQPAKLEDSAVYLCASSLNQKAGDGYTFGSGTRLTVV.

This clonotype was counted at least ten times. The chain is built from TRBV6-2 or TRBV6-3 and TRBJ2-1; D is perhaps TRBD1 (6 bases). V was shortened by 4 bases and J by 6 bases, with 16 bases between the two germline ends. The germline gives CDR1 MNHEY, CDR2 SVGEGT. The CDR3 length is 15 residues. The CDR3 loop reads CASSFIQGTRNEQFF. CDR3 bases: TGTGCCAGCAGTTTCATACAGGGTACGCGCAATGAGCAGTTCTTC.

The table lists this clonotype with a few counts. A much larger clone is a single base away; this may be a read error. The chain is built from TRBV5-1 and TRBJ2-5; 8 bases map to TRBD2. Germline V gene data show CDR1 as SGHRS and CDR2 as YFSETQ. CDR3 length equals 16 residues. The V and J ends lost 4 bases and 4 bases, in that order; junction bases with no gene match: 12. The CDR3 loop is CASSPNGPGGIETQYF. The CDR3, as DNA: TGCGCCAGCAGCCCCAACGGACCGGGGGGGATAGAGACCCAGTACTTC.

In nucleotides, the CDR3 is TGTGCCAGCAGTGAATATACAGGGGGAAGGACTGAAGCTTTCTTT. Translation gives CASSEYTGGRTEAFF. This chain links TRBV25-1 with TRBJ1-1, with 8 nucleotides matching TRBD1. The CDR3 consists of 15 residues. Germline V gene data show CDR1 as MGHDK and CDR2 as SYGVNS. V trimming: 0 bases; J trimming: 5 bases; junction bases outside the gene matches: 5.